This paragraph reports one T cell receptor beta chain. Its antigen is as yet unknown. Germline CDR1 is SGHRS and CDR2 is YFSETQ. This CDR3 contains 15 residues. Germline trimming cut 3 bases from V and 6 bases from J; bases unmatched to any gene: 9. Naive CD8 cells were CD45RO-negative, positively selected for CCR7, excluding terminally differentiated effector memory CD45RA+ cells. Recent vaccinations or acute infections were absent in the healthy HIV-negative adult donors. Donors comprised only Caucasian adults living in Nashville, Tennessee. The data stem from a study of shared clonotypes between healthy human individuals. Study-wide points: On the whole, naive subsets had larger estimated richness than memory subsets had.

Template for every sorted-subset replicate PCR totaled about 200 ng DNA, approximately 30,000 T cell genomes. Clones were sequenced by immunoSEQ multiplex PCR, and TCRdb holds only the in-frame ones, with some missing. In the table there are hundreds of thousands of clones, about 96% of which are singletons. The TCR originated in a man in his thirties or forties in good health. The rearrangement uses TRBV5-1 and TRBJ2-7; 10 bases are a match to TRBD1. The sequencing sample was made of naive CD8+ T cells sorted from blood. CDR3 DNA: TGCGCCAGCAGCTGGACCGGGACAGGGGCCTCCGAGCAGTACTTC. This translates into CASSWTGTGASEQYF.